One sample yielded the 6 T cell receptor beta chains listed below, sequenced in a study of blood T cell repertoires in COVID-19. Here immunoSEQ multiplex PCR was the method, and the copy in TCRdb shows in-frame clones only, minus some. The sample consists of hundreds of thousands of clones, 65% to 85% of them appearing once. Source material: peripheral blood. The receptors derive from a woman in her 40s with active or convalescent COVID-19.

The chain couples TRBV7-9 to TRBJ2-1, with TRBD2 matching 8 bases. The J segment lost 1 base and the V segment lost 0 bases, leaving 8 bases of the junction unmatched. This CDR3 is built from 18 residues. Germline CDR1 SEHNR, CDR2 FQNEAQ (reference sequence). The CDR3 nucleotides read TGTGCCAGCAGCTTAGCCCGCTCTATAGCGGGGTCCTACAATGAGCAGTTCTTC. Its protein is CASSLARSIAGSYNEQFF. The full variable domain, completed using reference TRBV7-9 and TRBJ2-1, is DTGVSQNPRHKITKRGQNVTFRCDPISEHNRLYWYRQTLGQGPEFLTYFQNEAQLEKSRLLSDRFSAERPKGSFSTLEIQRTEQGDSAMYLCASSLARSIAGSYNEQFFGPGTRLTVL.

The chain is built from TRBV19 and TRBJ1-1; D remains ambiguous. Trimming left V 5 bases short and J 0 bases short, with 13 bases between. Germline V gives CDR1 LNHDA, CDR2 SQIVND (reference sequence). This CDR3 is 15 amino acids long. CDR3 amino acids: CASSPLEKMNTEAFF. The CDR3 bases are TGTGCCAGTAGTCCCTTAGAAAAAATGAACACTGAAGCTTTCTTT.

The chain joins TRBV9 to TRBJ2-1; 13 nucleotides line up with TRBD2. The length of the CDR3 is 17 residues. V dropped 0 bases and J dropped 9; count of bases not matched to a gene: 9. Germline V CDR1 and CDR2: SGDLS, YYNGEE. Here the CDR3 reads CASSVGWTSGGRGEQFF. The CDR3, as DNA: TGTGCCAGCAGCGTAGGCTGGACTAGCGGGGGCCGTGGTGAGCAGTTCTTC.

The chain couples TRBV28 to TRBJ2-5; 12 bases agree with TRBD2. V lost 2 bases to trimming and J lost 4 bases; unmatched junction nucleotides: 8. Germline CDR1 is MDHEN and CDR2 is SYDVKM. CDR3 length: 17 amino acids. CDR3 in amino acids: CASSLTPPTSGGETQYF. DNA for the CDR3: TGTGCCAGCAGTTTAACCCCTCCGACTAGCGGGGGAGAGACCCAGTACTTC.

This clone was seen more than once but under ten times. Other DNA variants within this sample encode the same CDR3. The rearrangement uses TRBV28 and TRBJ1-2; TRBD1 matches at 8 bases. Trimming took 3 bases from V and 5 from J; bases not matched to a gene: 2. This CDR3 region has 13 residues. Germline V CDR1 and CDR2: MDHEN, SYDVKM. CDR3 loop: CASSFTGGYGYTF. Written as DNA, the CDR3 is TGTGCCAGCAGTTTTACAGGGGGGTATGGCTACACCTTC.

Note on this clone: Additional DNA sequences in this sample encode the identical CDR3. V is TRBV5-1 and J is TRBJ2-3, with TRBD2 identical over 10 bases. With V trimmed by 0 bases and J by 0 bases, 1 base remained unmatched. Germline V gene lookup returns CDR1 SGHRS and CDR2 YFSETQ. The CDR3 is made up of 16 amino acids. The CDR3 loop is CASSLGTSGSTDTQYF. CDR3 DNA: TGCGCCAGCAGCTTGGGGACTAGCGGTAGCACAGATACGCAGTATTTT.